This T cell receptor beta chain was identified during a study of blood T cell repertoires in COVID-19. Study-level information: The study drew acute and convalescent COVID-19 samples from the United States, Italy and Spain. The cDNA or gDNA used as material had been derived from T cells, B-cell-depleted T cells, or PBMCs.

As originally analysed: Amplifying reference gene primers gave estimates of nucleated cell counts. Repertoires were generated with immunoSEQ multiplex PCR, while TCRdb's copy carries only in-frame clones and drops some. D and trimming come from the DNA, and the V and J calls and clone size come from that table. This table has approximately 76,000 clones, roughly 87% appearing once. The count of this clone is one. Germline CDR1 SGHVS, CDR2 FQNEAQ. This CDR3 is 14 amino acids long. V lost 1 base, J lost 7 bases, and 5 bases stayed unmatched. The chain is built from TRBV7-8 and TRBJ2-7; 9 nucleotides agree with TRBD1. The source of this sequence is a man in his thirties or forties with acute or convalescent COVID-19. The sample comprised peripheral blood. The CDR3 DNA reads TGTGCCAGCAGCTTAGTGGATGGGACAGGGGAGCAGTACTTC. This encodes CASSLVDGTGEQYF.